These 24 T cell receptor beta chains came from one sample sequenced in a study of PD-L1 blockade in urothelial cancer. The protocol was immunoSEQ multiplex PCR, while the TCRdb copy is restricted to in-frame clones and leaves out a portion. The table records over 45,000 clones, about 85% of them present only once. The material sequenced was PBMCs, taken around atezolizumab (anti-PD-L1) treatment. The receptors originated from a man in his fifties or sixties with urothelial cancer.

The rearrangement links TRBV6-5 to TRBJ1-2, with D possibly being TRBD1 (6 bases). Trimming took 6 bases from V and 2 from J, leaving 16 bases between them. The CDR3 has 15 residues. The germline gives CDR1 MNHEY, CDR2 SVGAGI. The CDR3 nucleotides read TGTGCCAGCAGCAGCCATCATCAGGGGAACTATGGCTACACCTTC. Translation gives CASSSHHQGNYGYTF.

As DNA, the CDR3 is TGCGCCAGCAGCTTCGGACTTTATTACGAGCAGTACTTC. It encodes CASSFGLYYEQYF. The rearrangement joins TRBV5-1 to TRBJ2-7; TRBD2 might be the D (5 bases). Germline CDR1 and CDR2: SGHRS and YFSETQ. V was clipped by 2 bases and J by 4 bases, with 10 bases between them. There are 13 residues in the CDR3.

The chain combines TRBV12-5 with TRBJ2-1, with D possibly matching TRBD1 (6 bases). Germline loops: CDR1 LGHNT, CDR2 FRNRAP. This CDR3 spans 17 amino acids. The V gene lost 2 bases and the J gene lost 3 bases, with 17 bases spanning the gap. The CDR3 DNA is TGTGCTAGTGGTTTGACCTACACAGGGTCGCGCTACAATGAGCAGTTCTTC. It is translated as CASGLTYTGSRYNEQFF.

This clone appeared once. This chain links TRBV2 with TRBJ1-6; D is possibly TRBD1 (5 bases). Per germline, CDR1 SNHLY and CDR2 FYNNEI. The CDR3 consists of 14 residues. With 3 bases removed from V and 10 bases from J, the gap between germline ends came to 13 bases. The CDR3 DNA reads TGTGCCAGCAGTGATGGCACAGGTCAGTCACCCCTCCACTTT. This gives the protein CASSDGTGQSPLHF. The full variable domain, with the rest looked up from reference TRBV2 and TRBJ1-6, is EPEVTQTPSHQVTQMGQEVILRCVPISNHLYFYWYRQILGQKVEFLVSFYNNEISEKSEIFDDQFSVERPDGSNFTLKIRSTKLEDSAMYFCASSDGTGQSPLHFGNGTRLTVT.

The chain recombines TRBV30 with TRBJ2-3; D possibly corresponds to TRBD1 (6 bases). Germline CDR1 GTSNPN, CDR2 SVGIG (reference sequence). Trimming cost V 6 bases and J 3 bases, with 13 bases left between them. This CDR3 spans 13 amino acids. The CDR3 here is CACSGGLTDTQYF. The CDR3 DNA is TGTGCCTGCTCTGGGGGCTTGACAGATACGCAGTATTTT.

The CDR3 spells CSVEDPLTYEQYF. The CDR3, as DNA: TGCAGCGTTGAAGATCCCCTTACCTACGAGCAGTACTTC. The chain has TRBV29-1 and TRBJ2-7; D is unclear. V lost 0 bases and J lost 2, with 8 bases in between. This CDR3 is built from 13 residues. Per germline, CDR1 SQVTM and CDR2 ANQGSEA.

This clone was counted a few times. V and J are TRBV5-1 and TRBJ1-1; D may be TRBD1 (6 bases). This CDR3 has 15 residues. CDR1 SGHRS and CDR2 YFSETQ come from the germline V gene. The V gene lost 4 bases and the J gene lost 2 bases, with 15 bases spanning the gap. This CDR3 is CASSPREGGNTEAFF. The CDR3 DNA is TGCGCCAGCAGCCCCCGCGAAGGGGGAAACACTGAAGCTTTCTTT.

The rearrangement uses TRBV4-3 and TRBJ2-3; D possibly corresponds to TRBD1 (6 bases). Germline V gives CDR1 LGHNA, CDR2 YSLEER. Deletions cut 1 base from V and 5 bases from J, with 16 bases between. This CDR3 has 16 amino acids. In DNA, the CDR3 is TGCGCCAGCAGCCAAGCCCCCCAGGGGCTGAAAGATACGCAGTATTTT. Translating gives CASSQAPQGLKDTQYF.

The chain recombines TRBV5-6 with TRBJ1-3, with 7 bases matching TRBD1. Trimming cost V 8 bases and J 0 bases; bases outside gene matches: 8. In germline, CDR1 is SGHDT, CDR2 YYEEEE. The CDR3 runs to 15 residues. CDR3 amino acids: CASHPGQSSGNTIYF. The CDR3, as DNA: TGTGCCAGTCACCCGGGACAGAGCTCTGGAAACACCATATATTTT.

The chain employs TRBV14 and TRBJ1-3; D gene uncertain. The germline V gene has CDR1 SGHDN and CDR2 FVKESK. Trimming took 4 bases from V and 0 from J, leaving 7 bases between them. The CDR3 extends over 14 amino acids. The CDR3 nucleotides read TGTGCCAGCAGCCTTAGCAACTCTGGAAACACCATATATTTT. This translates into CASSLSNSGNTIYF.

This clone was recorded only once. The CDR3 region is CASSRMGQGGTEAFF. Here the CDR3 DNA reads TGTGCCAGCAGCCGGATGGGACAGGGGGGGACTGAAGCTTTCTTT. The rearrangement joins TRBV7-6 to TRBJ1-1; 11 bases line up with TRBD1. CDR1 is SGHVS and CDR2 is FNYEAQ in the germline V gene. The J segment lost 5 bases and the V segment lost 5 bases, leaving 7 bases of the junction unmatched. CDR3 length equals 15 residues.

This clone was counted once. The CDR3 region is CASSFLNGPARGYGYTF. The CDR3 DNA sequence: TGTGCCAGCAGTTTCCTCAACGGCCCAGCCAGAGGCTATGGCTACACCTTC. The J gene is TRBJ1-2, the V gene TRBV28, with D unclear. Trimming stripped 3 bases from V and 4 bases from J, with 21 bases between. Germline values: CDR1 MDHEN, CDR2 SYDVKM. This CDR3 comprises 17 residues.

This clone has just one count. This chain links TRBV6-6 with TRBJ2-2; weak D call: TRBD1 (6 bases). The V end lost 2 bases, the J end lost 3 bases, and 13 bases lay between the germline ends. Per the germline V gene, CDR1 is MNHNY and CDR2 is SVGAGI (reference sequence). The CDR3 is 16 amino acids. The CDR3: CASSYGRQVDTGELFF. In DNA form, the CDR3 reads TGTGCCAGCAGTTACGGGCGACAGGTAGACACCGGGGAGCTGTTTTTT.

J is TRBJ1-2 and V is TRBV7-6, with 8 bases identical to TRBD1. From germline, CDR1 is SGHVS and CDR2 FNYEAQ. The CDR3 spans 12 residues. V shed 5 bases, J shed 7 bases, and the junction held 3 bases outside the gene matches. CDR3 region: CASSPGQGGYTF. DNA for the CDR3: TGTGCCAGCAGCCCCGGACAGGGTGGCTACACCTTC.

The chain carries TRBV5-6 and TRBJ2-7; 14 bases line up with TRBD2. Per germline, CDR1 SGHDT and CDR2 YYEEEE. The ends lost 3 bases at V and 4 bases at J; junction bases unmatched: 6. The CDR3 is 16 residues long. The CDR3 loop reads CASSSTSGGAPYEQYF. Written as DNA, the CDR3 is TGTGCCAGCAGCTCGACTAGCGGGGGGGCTCCTTACGAGCAGTACTTC. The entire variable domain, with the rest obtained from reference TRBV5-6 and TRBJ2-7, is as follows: DAGVTQSPTHLIKTRGQQVTLRCSPKSGHDTVSWYQQALGQGPQFIFQYYEEEERQRGNFPDRFSGHQFPNYSSELNVNALLLGDSALYLCASSSTSGGAPYEQYFGPGTRLTVT.

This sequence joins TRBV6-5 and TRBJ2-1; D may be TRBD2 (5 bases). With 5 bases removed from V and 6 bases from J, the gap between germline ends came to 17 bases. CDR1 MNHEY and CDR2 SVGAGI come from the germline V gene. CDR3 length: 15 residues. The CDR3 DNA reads TGTGCCAGCAGTAGGAGGATTAGGTCGAGCAATGAGCAGTTCTTC. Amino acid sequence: CASSRRIRSSNEQFF.

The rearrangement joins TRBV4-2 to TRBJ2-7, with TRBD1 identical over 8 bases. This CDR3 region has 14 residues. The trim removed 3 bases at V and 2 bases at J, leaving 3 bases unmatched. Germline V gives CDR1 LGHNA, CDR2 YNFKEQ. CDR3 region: CASSHTGGPYEQYF. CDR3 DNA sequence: TGTGCCAGCAGCCATACAGGGGGTCCCTACGAGCAGTACTTC.

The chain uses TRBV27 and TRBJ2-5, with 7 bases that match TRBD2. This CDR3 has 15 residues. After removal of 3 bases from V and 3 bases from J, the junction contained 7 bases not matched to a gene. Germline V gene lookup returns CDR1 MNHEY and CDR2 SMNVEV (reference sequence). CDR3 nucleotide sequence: TGTGCCAGCAGTTTCACCAGCGGGGCCGAAGAGACCCAGTACTTC. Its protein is CASSFTSGAEETQYF.

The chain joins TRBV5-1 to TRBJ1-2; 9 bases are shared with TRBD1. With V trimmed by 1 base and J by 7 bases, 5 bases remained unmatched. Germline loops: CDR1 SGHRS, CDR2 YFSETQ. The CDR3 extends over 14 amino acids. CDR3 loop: CASSLTTGGGGYTF. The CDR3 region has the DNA TGCGCCAGCAGCTTGACGACAGGGGGGGGTGGCTACACCTTC. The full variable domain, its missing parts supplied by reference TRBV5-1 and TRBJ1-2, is KAGVTQTPRYLIKTRGQQVTLSCSPISGHRSVSWYQQTPGQGLQFLFEYFSETQRNKGNFPGRFSGRQFSNSRSEMNVSTLELGDSALYLCASSLTTGGGGYTFGSGTRLTVV.

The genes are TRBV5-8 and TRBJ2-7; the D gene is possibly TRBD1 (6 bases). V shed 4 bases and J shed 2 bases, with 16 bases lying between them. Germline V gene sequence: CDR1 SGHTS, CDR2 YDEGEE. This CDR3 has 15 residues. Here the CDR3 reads CASSPHRVRAYEQYF. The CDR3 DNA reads TGTGCCAGCAGCCCCCACAGGGTACGTGCCTACGAGCAGTACTTC.

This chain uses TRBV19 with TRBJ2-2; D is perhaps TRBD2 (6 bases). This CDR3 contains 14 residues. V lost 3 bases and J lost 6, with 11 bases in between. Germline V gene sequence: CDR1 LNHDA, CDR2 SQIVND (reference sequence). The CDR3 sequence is CASSIMRGPGELFF. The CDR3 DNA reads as TGTGCCAGTAGTATTATGCGGGGACCCGGGGAGCTGTTTTTT.

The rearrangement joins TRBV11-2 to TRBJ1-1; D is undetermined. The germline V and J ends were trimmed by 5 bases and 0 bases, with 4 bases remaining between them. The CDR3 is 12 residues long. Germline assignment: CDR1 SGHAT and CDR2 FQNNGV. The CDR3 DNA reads TGTGCCAGCAGCCTTATGAACACTGAAGCTTTCTTT. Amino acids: CASSLMNTEAFF.

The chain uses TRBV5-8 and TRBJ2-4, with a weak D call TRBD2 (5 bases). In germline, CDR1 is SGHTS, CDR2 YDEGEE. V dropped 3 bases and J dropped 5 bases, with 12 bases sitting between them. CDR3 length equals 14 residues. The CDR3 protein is CASSWGAAENIQYF. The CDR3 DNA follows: TGTGCCAGCAGCTGGGGAGCGGCAGAAAACATTCAGTACTTC.

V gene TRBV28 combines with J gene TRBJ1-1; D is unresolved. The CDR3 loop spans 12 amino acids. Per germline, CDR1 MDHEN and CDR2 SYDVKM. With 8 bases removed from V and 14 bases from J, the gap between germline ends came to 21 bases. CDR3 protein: CASSGPQLGGFF. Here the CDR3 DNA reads TGTGCCAGCTCGGGCCCCCAGCTGGGAGGCTTCTTT.